These 27 T cell receptor beta chains originate from one sample sequenced in a study of T cell repertoires in cytomegalovirus infection (dated by TCRdb to between 2019 and 2020). Sequenced using an Illumina HiSeq 1500. The public reads were reanalyzed by TCRdb: fastp trimming at Q25, MiXCR alignment, in-frame beta chains only. A single entry per CDR3 protein holds the most common genes and DNA from its merged rows. The sample table contains about a million distinct CDR3 sequences; only one count was recorded for under 40% of them. In total, the top ten clones hold around 15% of the sample. These receptors are not linked to any known antigen. Read against the paper, the sample's treatment or condition label means: in vitro stimulation with specific CMV peptide epitopes to enrich CMV-specific T cells. The sequencing here drew on cultured CD8+ T cells from PBMCs, taken from culture after CMV antigen stimulation. These receptors were obtained from a human donor in good health (CMV status not recorded). Some clones in this sample may be carry-over from other donors' samples.

This clonotype was found many times. The CDR3 region is CASSPTGVAGDPRGYEQYV. CDR3 sequence (DNA): TGTGCCAGCAGCCCCACCGGGGTTGCAGGCGACCCTCGGGGGTACGAGCAGTACGTC. The V gene is TRBV7-2, the J gene TRBJ2-7; perhaps TRBD2 as D (6 bases). Germline V gene data show CDR1 as SGHTA and CDR2 as FQGNSA. V dropped 5 bases and J dropped 4 bases, with 30 bases sitting between them. The CDR3 loop spans 19 amino acids.

The V gene is TRBV4-3, the J gene TRBJ2-3; the D gene is possibly TRBD2 (5 bases). Germline values: CDR1 LGHNA, CDR2 YSLEER. The CDR3 has 15 residues. V was clipped by 4 bases and J by 2 bases, with 13 bases between them. The CDR3 DNA reads as TGCGCCAGCAGCCCTCTCCGGACTTACACAGATACGCAGTATTTT. It codes for CASSPLRTYTDTQYF.

The chain carries TRBV7-2 and TRBJ2-3; a possible D gene is TRBD2 (6 bases). V lost 0 bases, J lost 3 bases, and 13 bases lay in between. The CDR3 sequence is 16 residues long. Per germline, CDR1 SGHTA and CDR2 FQGNSA. This chain's CDR3 is CASSLAVGLHTDTQYF. As DNA, the CDR3 is TGTGCCAGCAGCTTAGCGGTCGGACTACATACAGATACGCAGTATTTT. Drawing the rest from reference TRBV7-2 and TRBJ2-3, the complete variable domain is GAGVSQSPSNKVTEKGKDVELRCDPISGHTALYWYRQSLGQGLEFLIYFQGNSAPDKSGLPSDRFSAERTGGSVSTLTIQRTQQEDSAVYLCASSLAVGLHTDTQYFGPGTRLTVL.

V usage is TRBV6-5 and J usage is TRBJ2-6; 7 nucleotides agree with TRBD1. Per germline, CDR1 MNHEY and CDR2 SVGAGI. J gave up 0 bases and V 0 bases, and 14 bases lay outside the gene matches. The CDR3 loop spans 21 amino acids. The CDR3 protein is CASSYSALRDRLNSGANVLTF. The CDR3 DNA reads TGTGCCAGCAGTTACTCCGCGCTCCGGGACAGATTAAACTCTGGGGCCAACGTCCTGACTTTC.

This clonotype was observed at least ten times. The J gene is TRBJ2-4, the V gene TRBV7-6; TRBD1 aligns across 8 bases. This CDR3 comprises 16 residues. Per the germline V gene, CDR1 is SGHVS and CDR2 is FNYEAQ. The V gene end was trimmed by 5 bases and the J gene end by 8 bases; junction bases not matched to a gene: 14. The CDR3 loop is CASSPPGGQGGDIQYF. In DNA, the CDR3 is TGTGCCAGCAGCCCGCCCGGAGGACAGGGCGGGGACATTCAGTACTTC.

The table lists this clonotype with many counts. The V call is TRBV7-9, the J call TRBJ2-4, with TRBD1 matching over 7 bases. The CDR3 is made up of 14 amino acids. Germline V gene lookup returns CDR1 SEHNR and CDR2 FQNEAQ (reference sequence). The trim removed 5 bases at V and 3 bases at J, leaving 4 bases unmatched. CDR3 amino acids: CASSLGTDKNIQYF. The CDR3 DNA sequence: TGTGCCAGCAGCCTCGGGACAGACAAAAACATTCAGTACTTC.

V and J are TRBV7-6 and TRBJ2-7; TRBD1 might be the D (5 bases). Germline values: CDR1 SGHVS, CDR2 FNYEAQ. Trimming left V 2 bases short and J 4 bases short, with 15 bases between. The CDR3 loop spans 15 amino acids. The CDR3 protein is CASSLIASRAYEQYF. The CDR3 nucleotides are TGTGCCAGCAGCTTAATCGCAAGCAGGGCTTACGAGCAGTACTTC.

This clonotype was seen only a few times. This rearrangement joins TRBV7-2 to TRBJ2-1; D is uncertain. Looked up from germline, CDR1 is SGHTA and CDR2 is FQGNSA. The CDR3 covers 14 residues. V was clipped by 5 bases and J by 1 base, with 9 bases between them. The CDR3 here is CASSPWRSYNEQFF. Here the CDR3 DNA reads TGTGCCAGCAGCCCCTGGAGATCCTACAATGAGCAGTTCTTC.

The chain combines TRBV27 with TRBJ2-3; 9 bases are shared with TRBD2. Germline CDR1 reads MNHEY; CDR2 reads SMNVEV (reference sequence). The CDR3 totals 15 residues. V was pared by 5 bases and J by 5 bases, with 8 bases of the junction left unmatched. The CDR3 DNA reads as TGTGCCAGCAGTCCCCAGCGGGGGGATGTAGATACGCAGTATTTT. Its protein product is CASSPQRGDVDTQYF.

Remarks on this clonotype: This clone may be a read error of a much larger clone one base away. This chain uses TRBV7-8 with TRBJ2-1; possible D gene TRBD1, 5 bases. The CDR3 has 14 residues. Germline V CDR1 and CDR2: SGHVS, FQNEAQ. In DNA, the CDR3 is TGTGTCAGCAGCTTAGAGCAGGGCCCCAATGAGCAGTTCTTC. It is translated as CVSSLEQGPNEQFF.

The CDR3 region is CASSRGGTGIYNEQFF. The DNA of the CDR3 is TGTGCCAGCAGCCGTGGGGGGACAGGGATCTACAATGAGCAGTTCTTC. This chain uses TRBV6-1 with TRBJ2-1; 9 bases map to TRBD1. CDR3 length equals 16 residues. The trim removed 6 bases at V and 3 bases at J, leaving 9 bases unmatched. The V gene's germline CDR1 is MNHNS and CDR2 SASEGT.

Written as DNA, the CDR3 is TGTGCCAGTAGAATGGACAGAGAGAAACAGCCCCAGCATTTT. Translating gives CASRMDREKQPQHF. V is TRBV19 and J is TRBJ1-5; possible D gene TRBD1, 6 bases. V lost 6 bases, J lost 7 bases, and 16 bases lay in between. CDR1 and CDR2 from the germline V gene are LNHDA and SQIVND (reference sequence). The CDR3 runs 14 residues.

This clonotype was seen a handful of times. The rearrangement links TRBV12-3 or TRBV12-4 to TRBJ2-2; tentative D call: TRBD2 (5 bases). The CDR3 is 15 amino acids. Trimming removed 1 base at V and 5 bases at J, with 11 bases between. The CDR3: CASSLVLPGTGELFF. For the CDR3, the DNA is TGTGCCAGCAGTTTAGTCCTGCCGGGAACCGGGGAGCTGTTTTTT.

V usage is TRBV24-1 and J usage is TRBJ2-3, with 9 bases fitting TRBD2. The CDR3 has 16 residues. Germline lookup yields CDR1 KGHDR and CDR2 SFDVKD. Trimming cost V 4 bases and J 3 bases; bases outside gene matches: 7. The CDR3 reads CATSDLAGAETDTQYF. As DNA, the CDR3 is TGTGCCACCAGTGACTTAGCGGGGGCTGAAACAGATACGCAGTATTTT.

This chain joins TRBV7-1 and TRBJ1-1; the D gene is possibly TRBD1 (5 bases). Being an ORF, TRBV7-1 has a function that is uncertain. The CDR3 spans 14 residues. Between the trimmed V and J ends, which lost 5 bases and 8 bases, there was a span of 18 bases. The CDR3 reads CASSPTFTGAEAFF. In DNA form, the CDR3 reads TGTGCCAGCAGCCCAACCTTCACAGGAGCCGAAGCTTTCTTT.

The CDR3 protein is CASSLVRGTGAMNTEAFF. CDR3 nucleotide sequence: TGTGCCAGCAGCTTAGTAAGGGGGACAGGCGCCATGAACACTGAAGCTTTCTTT. The V call is TRBV11-1, the J call TRBJ1-1; 8 bases are a match to TRBD1. V lost 1 base to trimming and J lost 0 bases; unmatched junction nucleotides: 10. The germline gives CDR1 SGHAT, CDR2 FQDESV (reference sequence). This CDR3 contains 18 residues.

A few counts support this clonotype. The V call is TRBV6-5, the J call TRBJ1-2; the D gene is possibly TRBD1 (5 bases). The CDR3 is made up of 13 amino acids. Germline CDR1 is MNHEY and CDR2 is SVGAGI. V lost 4 bases and J 3 bases, leaving 9 bases between the germline ends. This CDR3 reads CASSSGLYYGYTF. The CDR3, as DNA: TGTGCCAGCAGTTCGGGACTATACTATGGCTACACCTTC.

This clonotype has at least ten counts. The V and J genes are TRBV7-2 and TRBJ2-1; a possible D gene is TRBD1 (5 bases). The CDR3 contains 14 residues. The germline gives CDR1 SGHTA, CDR2 FQGNSA. The V end lost 1 base, the J end lost 7 bases, and 11 bases lay between the germline ends. In nucleotides, the CDR3 is TGTGCCAGCAGCTTAGAGGCAGGGCTAAATGAGCAGTTCTTC. It is translated as CASSLEAGLNEQFF.

This clonotype was seen more than once but under ten times. The chain couples TRBV12-3 or TRBV12-4 to TRBJ2-1; a weak D match, TRBD2 (7 bases). Trimming left V 3 bases short and J 0 bases short, with 12 bases between. The CDR3 is 16 amino acids. DNA for the CDR3: TGTGCCAGCAGTTTTCGGGGGGCCTTCTCCTACAATGAGCAGTTCTTC. This encodes CASSFRGAFSYNEQFF.

There are a few counts of this clonotype. The chain joins TRBV2 to TRBJ2-1; 10 bases match TRBD2. Germline V gene sequence: CDR1 SNHLY, CDR2 FYNNEI. Unmatched junction bases numbered 6, after V lost 8 bases and J lost 2 bases. The CDR3 contains 15 residues. DNA of the CDR3: TGTGCCAGCTTCCTTAGCGGGGGGCCCTACAATGAGCAGTTCTTC. The encoded protein is CASFLSGGPYNEQFF.

With respect to this clonotype: Being one base from a much bigger clone, this may be a read error. The chain links TRBV7-6 to TRBJ2-7; possibly TRBD1 for D (5 bases). The CDR3 contains 12 residues. Germline V CDR1 and CDR2: SGHVS, FNYEAQ. V was shortened by 3 bases and J by 6 bases, with 9 bases between the two germline ends. The CDR3 here is CASSLGRAEQYF. CDR3 nucleotide sequence: TGTGCCAGCAGCTTGGGCAGGGCCGAGCAGTACTTC.

This clonotype came up a few times. This chain uses TRBV6-6 with TRBJ2-3; 10 positions match TRBD2. The CDR3 runs 17 residues. V lost 4 bases and J lost 3; bases outside the gene matches: 10. Germline V gene lookup returns CDR1 MNHNY and CDR2 SVGAGI (reference sequence). The CDR3 protein is CASSSPGLATLTDTQYF. The CDR3 region has the DNA TGTGCCAGCAGTTCCCCGGGACTAGCGACGTTAACAGATACGCAGTATTTT.

This clonotype was observed many times. The chain combines TRBV10-2 with TRBJ2-7, with 9 bases aligning to TRBD2. Germline V CDR1 and CDR2: WSHSY, SAAADI. CDR3 length: 15 residues. V lost 2 bases to trimming and J lost 4 bases; unmatched junction nucleotides: 6. The CDR3 DNA follows: TGCGCCAGCAGTGAGAATAGCGGGGGATTATACGAGCAGTACTTC. This codes for CASSENSGGLYEQYF.

This clonotype was found a few times. V is TRBV11-2 and J is TRBJ2-1; 9 bases match TRBD1. J lost 8 bases, V lost 6 bases, and 11 bases had no gene match. CDR3 size: 15 residues. Per the germline V gene, CDR1 is SGHAT and CDR2 is FQNNGV. The CDR3 region has the DNA TGTGCCAGCAGTTCTACCGGGACAGGGTGGGATGAGCAGTTCTTC. Translation: CASSSTGTGWDEQFF.

This clonotype was picked up many times. The chain's CDR3 is CASSSLPPRPGGDPREETQYF. DNA of the CDR3: TGTGCCAGCAGCTCGCTACCCCCACGGCCAGGGGGCGACCCTAGAGAAGAGACCCAGTACTTC. The chain is built from TRBV7-6 and TRBJ2-5; 8 bases fit TRBD1. The germline CDR1 and CDR2 sequences are SGHVS and FNYEAQ. The ends lost 4 bases at V and 3 bases at J; junction bases unmatched: 25. This CDR3 is 21 amino acids long.

The V call is TRBV9, the J call TRBJ2-5; 9 nucleotides match TRBD2. V dropped 1 base and J dropped 5; count of bases not matched to a gene: 12. The CDR3 loop spans 17 amino acids. CDR1 SGDLS and CDR2 YYNGEE come from the germline V gene. The CDR3 DNA reads as TGTGCCAGCAGCGTATGGAGCGGGGGGAACTACGGGGAGACCCAGTACTTC. Amino acid sequence: CASSVWSGGNYGETQYF.

This clonotype was found a few times. The J gene is TRBJ1-2, the V gene TRBV27, with 7 bases matching TRBD1. V trimming: 3 bases; J trimming: 4 bases; junction bases outside the gene matches: 2. Germline V CDR1 and CDR2: MNHEY, SMNVEV (reference sequence). The CDR3 totals 13 residues. In DNA, the CDR3 is TGTGCCAGCAGTTTGACAGGGATCTATGGCTACACCTTC. Translating it yields CASSLTGIYGYTF.